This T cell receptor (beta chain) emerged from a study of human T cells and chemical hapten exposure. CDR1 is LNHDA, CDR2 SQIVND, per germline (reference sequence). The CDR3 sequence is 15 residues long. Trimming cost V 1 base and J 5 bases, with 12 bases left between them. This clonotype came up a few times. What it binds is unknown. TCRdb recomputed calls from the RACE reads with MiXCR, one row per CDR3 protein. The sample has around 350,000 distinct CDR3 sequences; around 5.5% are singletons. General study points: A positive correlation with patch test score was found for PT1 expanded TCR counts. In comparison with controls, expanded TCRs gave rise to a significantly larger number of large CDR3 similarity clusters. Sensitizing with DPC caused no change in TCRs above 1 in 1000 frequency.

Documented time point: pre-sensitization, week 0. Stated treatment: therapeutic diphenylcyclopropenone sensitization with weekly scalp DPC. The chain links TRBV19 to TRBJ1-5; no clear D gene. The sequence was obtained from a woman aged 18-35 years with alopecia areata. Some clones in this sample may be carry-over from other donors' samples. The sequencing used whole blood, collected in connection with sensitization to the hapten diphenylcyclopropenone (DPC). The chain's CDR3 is CASSIVARGYQPQHF. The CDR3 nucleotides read TGTGCCAGTAGTATAGTGGCAAGAGGGTATCAGCCCCAGCATTTT.